Each of the 25 T cell receptor beta chains below was sequenced from the same sample in a study of cytotoxic CD8 clonotypes in ibrutinib-treated CLL. Using immunoSEQ multiplex PCR, the repertoire was profiled, and TCRdb retains in-frame clones only, with some absent. Among around 150,000 clones listed, roughly 77% were seen once. The sample was PBMCs, taken after 12 months of ibrutinib treatment. The receptors were gathered from a human donor with chronic lymphocytic leukemia.

The V gene is TRBV28, the J gene TRBJ1-4, with 12 bases lining up with TRBD1. Germline CDR1 MDHEN, CDR2 SYDVKM. This CDR3 comprises 14 residues. V dropped 6 bases and J dropped 8; count of bases not matched to a gene: 4. The CDR3 loop is CASRSGTGGEKLFF. The CDR3, as DNA: TGTGCCAGCAGGTCCGGGACAGGGGGCGAAAAACTGTTTTTT. Drawing the rest from reference TRBV28 and TRBJ1-4, the complete variable domain is DVKVTQSSRYLVKRTGEKVFLECVQDMDHENMFWYRQDPGLGLRLIYFSYDVKMKEKGDIPEGYSVSREKKERFSLILESASTNQTSMYLCASRSGTGGEKLFFGSGTQLSVL.

This sequence joins TRBV30 and TRBJ2-3; D is uncertain. Germline values: CDR1 GTSNPN, CDR2 SVGIG (reference sequence). The CDR3 contains 12 residues. Trimming left V 2 bases short and J 2 bases short, with 5 bases between. The CDR3 region is CAWSKITDTQYF. In nucleotides, the CDR3 is TGTGCCTGGAGTAAGATCACAGATACGCAGTATTTT.

This clone was seen a few times. The J gene is TRBJ1-2, the V gene TRBV5-1, with no clear D. The CDR3 has 13 residues. The germline V gene has CDR1 SGHRS and CDR2 YFSETQ. V lost 0 bases and J 2 bases, leaving 5 bases between the germline ends. CDR3 in DNA: TGCGCCAGCAGCTTGGAGGTCAACTATGGCTACACCTTC. Translation: CASSLEVNYGYTF.

CDR3 protein: CASSPPGQGIHEQFF. DNA for the CDR3: TGCGCCAGCAGCCCACCGGGACAGGGGATCCATGAGCAGTTCTTC. The rearrangement joins TRBV5-1 to TRBJ2-1; 10 nucleotides match TRBD1. Germline lookup yields CDR1 SGHRS and CDR2 YFSETQ. V lost 4 bases to trimming and J lost 8 bases; unmatched junction nucleotides: 9. The CDR3 has 15 amino acids.

The chain has TRBV7-3 and TRBJ1-1; D unclear. V lost 5 bases to trimming and J lost 2 bases, with 12 bases between them. CDR3 size: 14 residues. Germline values: CDR1 SGHTA, CDR2 FQGTGA. As DNA, the CDR3 is TGTGCCAGCAGCCCCTCAAGAGATAACACTGAAGCTTTCTTT. Amino acid sequence: CASSPSRDNTEAFF.

This chain joins TRBV28 and TRBJ1-2, with TRBD1 identical over 8 bases. This CDR3 has 17 amino acids. Germline V gene data show CDR1 as MDHEN and CDR2 as SYDVKM. V trimming: 3 bases; J trimming: 3 bases; junction bases outside the gene matches: 12. CDR3 nucleotide sequence: TGTGCCAGCAGTTTGACAGGGGCCGTAATGTCGTACTATGGCTACACCTTC. This encodes CASSLTGAVMSYYGYTF.

The V gene is TRBV11-2, the J gene TRBJ2-7; TRBD1 agrees at 7 bases. J was trimmed by 3 bases and V by 4 bases; bases with no gene match: 6. Per the germline V gene, CDR1 is SGHAT and CDR2 is FQNNGV. The CDR3 totals 14 residues. As DNA, the CDR3 is TGTGCCAGCAGCTATTCCCAGGGGGACTACGAGCAGTACTTC. Translation gives CASSYSQGDYEQYF.

CDR3 bases: TGTGCCAGCAGTTCGGGACCGACGAACACCGGGGAGCTGTTTTTT. Its translation is CASSSGPTNTGELFF. V gene TRBV7-2 combines with J gene TRBJ2-2; the D gene could be TRBD1 or TRBD2 (5 bases each). V lost 6 bases and J 0 bases, leaving 11 bases between the germline ends. From germline, CDR1 is SGHTA and CDR2 FQGNSA. The CDR3 contains 15 residues.

The chain combines TRBV5-1 with TRBJ2-3; the D call may be TRBD1 or TRBD2 (6 bases each). Trimming removed 2 bases from V and 3 bases from J, with 10 bases in between. Per germline, CDR1 SGHRS and CDR2 YFSETQ. CDR3 length: 14 residues. CDR3 nucleotide sequence: TGCGCCAGCAGCTTCCAGGGGAGGACAGATACGCAGTATTTT. Amino acids: CASSFQGRTDTQYF.

The chain links TRBV28 to TRBJ2-2; D gene uncertain. In germline, CDR1 is MDHEN, CDR2 SYDVKM. V was pared by 5 bases and J by 2 bases, with 6 bases between. The CDR3 runs to 13 residues. DNA for the CDR3: TGTGCCAGCAGTACCCTTAACACCGGGGAGCTGTTTTTT. It translates to CASSTLNTGELFF. Supplemented by reference TRBV28 and TRBJ2-2, the full variable domain reads DVKVTQSSRYLVKRTGEKVFLECVQDMDHENMFWYRQDPGLGLRLIYFSYDVKMKEKGDIPEGYSVSREKKERFSLILESASTNQTSMYLCASSTLNTGELFFGEGSRLTVL.

The genes are TRBV6-6 and TRBJ2-5, with D tentatively TRBD1 (5 bases). Germline CDR1 MNHNY, CDR2 SVGAGI (reference sequence). There are 16 residues in the CDR3. V was trimmed by 7 bases and J by 0 bases, leaving 18 bases between them. In DNA, the CDR3 is TGTGCCAGCACTCCGGAGCAGGGCAGGTACCAAGAGACCCAGTACTTC. Its translation is CASTPEQGRYQETQYF.

This chain links TRBV4-1 with TRBJ2-7; D gene uncertain. CDR3 size: 14 residues. Trimming pared 4 bases from V and 3 bases from J, leaving 13 bases between. CDR1 is MGHRA, CDR2 YSYEKL, per germline. The CDR3 spells CASSPERSYYEQYF. CDR3 DNA sequence: TGCGCCAGCAGCCCCGAAAGGAGTTACTACGAGCAGTACTTC.

J is TRBJ2-1 and V is TRBV4-2; tentatively, D is TRBD1 (5 bases). The CDR3 loop spans 17 amino acids. With 1 base removed from V and 4 bases from J, the gap between germline ends came to 17 bases. Germline lookup yields CDR1 LGHNA and CDR2 YNFKEQ. CDR3: CASSQGQGHPKYNEQFF. The CDR3 DNA reads as TGTGCCAGCAGCCAAGGTCAGGGCCACCCCAAATACAATGAGCAGTTCTTC.

This clone appeared once. The rearrangement links TRBV5-1 to TRBJ2-1, with D hard to call. CDR1 and CDR2 from the germline V gene are SGHRS and YFSETQ. V was shortened by 4 bases and J by 0 bases, with 11 bases between the two germline ends. This CDR3 region has 15 residues. The CDR3 sequence is CASSLEVTSYNEQFF. The DNA for the CDR3 is TGCGCCAGCAGCCTCGAGGTGACCTCCTACAATGAGCAGTTCTTC.

As DNA, the CDR3 is TGCGCCAGCAGCCAAGAACAGGGGGCCTACGAGCAGTACTTC. Its translation is CASSQEQGAYEQYF. This chain joins TRBV4-1 and TRBJ2-7; 8 bases are a match to TRBD1. The germline V gene encodes CDR1 MGHRA and CDR2 YSYEKL. Trimming cost V 0 bases and J 2 bases; bases outside gene matches: 0. CDR3 size: 14 residues.

V usage is TRBV19 and J usage is TRBJ1-6; D not certain. The CDR3 is made up of 11 amino acids. V was cut by 6 bases and J by 12 bases, with 9 bases left in between. Germline values: CDR1 LNHDA, CDR2 SQIVND (reference sequence). This chain's CDR3 is CASSSGQPLHF. The DNA of the CDR3 is TGTGCCAGTAGCTCCGGGCAACCCCTCCACTTT.

J is TRBJ1-2 and V is TRBV28; D gene unclear. The germline V and J ends were trimmed by 6 bases and 0 bases, with 2 bases remaining between them. The CDR3 has 11 amino acids. CDR1 MDHEN and CDR2 SYDVKM come from the germline V gene. Written as DNA, the CDR3 is TGTGCCAGCAGGACTAACTATGGCTACACCTTC. The encoded protein is CASRTNYGYTF.

The rearrangement uses TRBV5-4 and TRBJ2-2; TRBD2 agrees at 9 bases. The ends lost 6 bases at V and 6 bases at J; junction bases unmatched: 15. The CDR3 runs 17 residues. CDR1 is SGHNT, CDR2 YYREEE, per germline (reference sequence). This chain's CDR3 is CASTLRPAGGYSGELFF. The CDR3 DNA is TGTGCCAGCACCCTCCGGCCAGCGGGAGGCTACTCCGGGGAGCTGTTTTTT.

The table lists this clone with a count of one. The rearrangement links TRBV6-4 to TRBJ2-1; 9 positions agree with TRBD2. From germline, CDR1 is MRHNA and CDR2 SNTAGT. V was clipped by 5 bases and J by 4 bases; unmatched bases: 6. The CDR3 runs to 15 residues. CDR3: CASSQLAGEYNEQFF. The DNA of the CDR3 is TGTGCCAGCAGTCAATTAGCGGGGGAGTACAATGAGCAGTTCTTC.

The rearrangement links TRBV28 to TRBJ1-2, with 8 nucleotides matching TRBD1. Germline V gene sequence: CDR1 MDHEN, CDR2 SYDVKM. The CDR3 runs 14 residues. After removal of 4 bases from V and 4 bases from J, the junction contained 5 bases not matched to a gene. The chain's CDR3 is CASSSGTGRYGYTF. Written as DNA, the CDR3 is TGTGCCAGCAGTTCCGGGACAGGTCGCTATGGCTACACCTTC.

V and J are TRBV9 and TRBJ1-6, with a possible D match to TRBD1 (6 bases). The CDR3 extends over 14 amino acids. V lost 4 bases, J lost 8 bases, and 13 bases lay in between. Germline CDR1 and CDR2: SGDLS and YYNGEE. For the CDR3, the DNA is TGTGCCAGCAGCATAACAGGGCAAGATTCACCCCTCCACTTT. Its translation: CASSITGQDSPLHF. Variable domain in full (rest from reference TRBV9 and TRBJ1-6): DSGVTQTPKHLITATGQRVTLRCSPRSGDLSVYWYQQSLDQGLQFLIQYYNGEERAKGNILERFSAQQFPDLHSELNLSSLELGDSALYFCASSITGQDSPLHFGNGTRLTVT.

The chain uses TRBV19 and TRBJ2-3, with D possibly being TRBD2 (5 bases). The CDR3 is made up of 14 amino acids. Germline CDR1 is LNHDA and CDR2 is SQIVND (reference sequence). The V gene lost 5 bases and the J gene lost 4 bases, with 13 bases spanning the gap. This chain's CDR3 is CASSVGGAADTQYF. The CDR3 DNA is TGTGCCAGTAGTGTTGGAGGAGCTGCAGATACGCAGTATTTT.

This sequence joins TRBV5-6 and TRBJ2-7; D uncertain. The CDR3 is made up of 13 amino acids. Germline V lookup: CDR1 SGHDT, CDR2 YYEEEE. Trimming cost V 3 bases and J 2 bases, with 9 bases left between them. The CDR3 DNA sequence: TGTGCCAGCAGCTCCCCGGTGACCTACGAGCAGTACTTC. It specifies CASSSPVTYEQYF.

This sequence joins TRBV28 and TRBJ2-5, with 10 nucleotides matching TRBD1. J gave up 1 base and V 3 bases, and 11 bases lay outside the gene matches. This CDR3 region has 18 residues. Germline-derived CDR1 and CDR2 are MDHEN and SYDVKM. In DNA form, the CDR3 reads TGTGCCAGCAGTTTGGTGGGGGGGACAGGGGATTTCCAAGAGACCCAGTACTTC. It yields the protein CASSLVGGTGDFQETQYF.

CDR3 nucleotides: TGTGCCAGCTGCCCGACAGGGGTGGATGGAAAACTGTTTTTT. It encodes CASCPTGVDGKLFF. The chain uses TRBV18 and TRBJ1-4; 8 bases map to TRBD1. The germline V gene encodes CDR1 KGHSH and CDR2 LQKENI. CDR3 length: 14 residues. V dropped 7 bases and J dropped 10; count of bases not matched to a gene: 11.